This is a list of T cell receptor beta chains from one sample in a study of blood T cell repertoires in COVID-19. Sequencing used immunoSEQ multiplex PCR; TCRdb keeps in-frame clones, though not all of them. The sample lists nearly 300,000 clones, around 85% occurring once. Sample: peripheral blood. Every receptor here comes from a human donor with COVID-19, enrolled during active disease. The donor label of this sample is uncertain. CDR3s include the opening cysteine and the closing phenylalanine or tryptophan. The D gene is left open where the match is weak. Clone size, where shown, is once, few, many, or a class for clones that have expanded.

clone_size: .; d_call: .; v_call: TRBV10-3; j_call: TRBJ2-3; cdr3_aa: CAISEPTGSTDTQYF; cdr3_nt: TGTGCCATCAGTGAGCCTACCGGGAGCACAGATACGCAGTATTTT
clone_size: .; d_call: TRBD1; v_call: TRBV28; j_call: TRBJ2-7; cdr3_aa: CASSSGTGNNLEQYF; cdr3_nt: TGTGCCAGCAGTTCCGGGACAGGGAACAATCTCGAGCAGTACTTC
clone_size: .; d_call: .; v_call: TRBV15; j_call: TRBJ2-4; cdr3_aa: CATSRDRAGRGGDSAKNIQYF; cdr3_nt: TGTGCCACCAGCAGAGATAGGGCCGGAAGAGGGGGTGATTCGGCCAAAAACATTCAGTACTTC
clone_size: once; d_call: .; v_call: TRBV5-5; j_call: TRBJ2-3; cdr3_aa: CASSFPLASNTDTQYF; cdr3_nt: TGTGCCAGCAGCTTTCCGCTAGCGTCTAACACAGATACGCAGTATTTT
clone_size: .; d_call: TRBD2; v_call: TRBV6-1; j_call: TRBJ2-3; cdr3_aa: CASSGASGRAGDTQYF; cdr3_nt: TGTGCCAGCAGTGGTGCTAGCGGGAGGGCCGGAGATACGCAGTATTTT
clone_size: .; d_call: TRBD1; v_call: TRBV19; j_call: TRBJ1-2; cdr3_aa: CASSMGAETGGAYGYTF; cdr3_nt: TGTGCCAGTAGTATGGGGGCCGAGACAGGGGGCGCCTATGGCTACACCTTC
clone_size: .; d_call: TRBD1; v_call: TRBV18; j_call: TRBJ2-3; cdr3_aa: CASSPNTGTGGPDTQYF; cdr3_nt: TGTGCCAGCTCCCCAAACACCGGGACAGGGGGCCCAGATACGCAGTATTTT
clone_size: .; d_call: .; v_call: TRBV28; j_call: TRBJ1-5; cdr3_aa: CASSRGGSNQPQHF; cdr3_nt: TGTGCCAGCAGCCGGGGAGGTTCCAATCAGCCCCAGCATTTT
clone_size: .; d_call: .; v_call: TRBV11-2; j_call: TRBJ1-1; cdr3_aa: CASSFSREGPAFF; cdr3_nt: TGTGCCAGCAGCTTTAGTCGGGAAGGGCCAGCTTTCTTT
clone_size: .; d_call: .; v_call: TRBV5-1; j_call: TRBJ1-1; cdr3_aa: CASSRPGLNTEAFF; cdr3_nt: TGCGCCAGCAGCCGACCAGGGTTGAACACTGAAGCTTTCTTT